The next 13 T cell receptor beta chains were all read from a single sample in a study of T cell responses to AZD1222 COVID-19 vaccine. TCRdb keeps only in-frame clones here, not all; method: immunoSEQ multiplex PCR. The repertoire includes approximately 88,000 clones, 90% to 95% of them detected once, and less than 6.5% sits in the top ten. The sequenced sample was peripheral blood, obtained on day 0 of AZD1222 vaccination. Every receptor here comes from an adult in good health.

This rearrangement joins TRBV4-3 to TRBJ1-5; D not certain. V lost 0 bases to trimming and J lost 6 bases, with 15 bases between them. The CDR3 is made up of 16 amino acids. CDR1 and CDR2 from the germline V gene are LGHNA and YSLEER. The CDR3: CASSQDFGVIGQPQHF. DNA for the CDR3: TGCGCCAGCAGCCAAGATTTCGGGGTTATAGGTCAGCCCCAGCATTTT.

V gene TRBV5-4 combines with J gene TRBJ2-1; 10 bases are shared with TRBD2. The CDR3 has 15 amino acids. Germline-derived CDR1 and CDR2 are SGHNT and YYREEE (reference sequence). The junction had 6 bases not matched to a gene; V was cut back by 2 bases and J by 7 bases. The CDR3 region is CASSFSTAGGNEQFF. The CDR3 DNA sequence: TGTGCCAGCAGCTTCTCAACAGCGGGAGGGAATGAGCAGTTCTTC.

The CDR3 here is CASSKTGAGGNQPQHF. CDR3 DNA: TGTGCCAGCAGCAAAACAGGGGCCGGGGGCAATCAGCCCCAGCATTTT. The rearrangement joins TRBV7-6 to TRBJ1-5, with 7 bases lining up with TRBD1. The CDR3 has 16 residues. The V gene end was trimmed by 5 bases and the J gene end by 2 bases; junction bases not matched to a gene: 9. Germline V gene data show CDR1 as SGHVS and CDR2 as FNYEAQ. Full variable domain (rest looked up from reference TRBV7-6 and TRBJ1-5): GAGVSQSPRYKVTKRGQDVALRCDPISGHVSLYWYRQALGQGPEFLTYFNYEAQQDKSGLPNDRFSAERPEGSISTLTIQRTEQRDSAMYRCASSKTGAGGNQPQHFGDGTRLSIL.

V usage is TRBV7-3 and J usage is TRBJ2-1; D gene ambiguous. V shed 1 base and J shed 6 bases, with 7 bases lying between them. In germline, CDR1 is SGHTA, CDR2 FQGTGA. The CDR3 is 13 amino acids. This CDR3 is CASSLIGANEQFF. The CDR3 DNA sequence: TGTGCCAGCAGCTTAATAGGCGCCAATGAGCAGTTCTTC.

The chain is built from TRBV5-5 and TRBJ2-3; 10 positions agree with TRBD2. CDR3 length: 16 amino acids. CDR1 SGHKS and CDR2 YYEKEE come from the germline V gene (reference sequence). Trimming removed 1 base from V and 1 base from J; junction bases left unmatched: 3. The CDR3 DNA sequence: TGTGCCAGCAGCTTGTTACTAGCGGGGCGCACAGATACGCAGTATTTT. This sequence encodes CASSLLLAGRTDTQYF. The whole variable domain, filled in from reference TRBV5-5 and TRBJ2-3, reads DAGVTQSPTHLIKTRGQQVTLRCSPISGHKSVSWYQQVLGQGPQFIFQYYEKEERGRGNFPDRFSARQFPNYSSELNVNALLLGDSALYLCASSLLLAGRTDTQYFGPGTRLTVL.

The rearrangement uses TRBV9 and TRBJ2-1; D is possibly TRBD1 or TRBD2 (5 bases each). Per the germline V gene, CDR1 is SGDLS and CDR2 is YYNGEE. V was cut by 2 bases and J by 9 bases, with 21 bases left in between. This CDR3 has 16 amino acids. The chain's CDR3 is CASSVRDAIIMGEQFF. The CDR3 bases are TGTGCCAGCAGCGTGAGGGACGCTATCATAATGGGTGAGCAGTTCTTC.

The rearrangement joins TRBV7-8 to TRBJ2-1; D remains unclear. In germline, CDR1 is SGHVS, CDR2 FQNEAQ. There are 16 residues in the CDR3. V lost 0 bases and J lost 0, with 9 bases in between. CDR3 sequence (DNA): TGTGCCAGCAGCTTAGCAGCCATGAACTCCTACAATGAGCAGTTCTTC. It translates to CASSLAAMNSYNEQFF.

This chain links TRBV28 with TRBJ2-4; the D gene is possibly TRBD2 (6 bases). This CDR3 is built from 16 residues. The germline V gene encodes CDR1 MDHEN and CDR2 SYDVKM. Trimming left V 6 bases short and J 6 bases short, with 21 bases between. Here the CDR3 reads CASSPGSPEGPNIQYF. The CDR3 bases are TGTGCCAGCAGCCCTGGTTCCCCGGAGGGCCCAAACATTCAGTACTTC. Full variable domain (missing parts from reference TRBV28 and TRBJ2-4): DVKVTQSSRYLVKRTGEKVFLECVQDMDHENMFWYRQDPGLGLRLIYFSYDVKMKEKGDIPEGYSVSREKKERFSLILESASTNQTSMYLCASSPGSPEGPNIQYFGAGTRLSVL.

The chain employs TRBV29-1 and TRBJ1-2; D gene unclear. The V end lost 0 bases, the J end lost 0 bases, and 17 bases lay between the germline ends. The CDR3 covers 17 residues. Germline CDR1 is SQVTM and CDR2 is ANQGSEA. This CDR3 is CSVEDLAFRWSNYGYTF. CDR3 nucleotides: TGCAGCGTTGAAGATCTGGCGTTCAGGTGGTCTAACTATGGCTACACCTTC.

This chain links TRBV7-9 with TRBJ1-2, with D uncertain. The germline CDR1 and CDR2 sequences are SEHNR and FQNEAQ (reference sequence). The CDR3 runs 13 residues. Between the trimmed V and J ends, which lost 5 bases and 7 bases, there was a span of 14 bases. CDR3 in amino acids: CASSERESSGYTF. The DNA for the CDR3 is TGTGCCAGCAGCGAAAGGGAGTCCTCTGGCTACACCTTC.

This clone was recorded a few times. The rearrangement joins TRBV27 to TRBJ2-5; a possible D gene is TRBD1 (6 bases). The germline gives CDR1 MNHEY, CDR2 SMNVEV (reference sequence). This CDR3 is 16 amino acids long. V lost 4 bases, J lost 4 bases, and 19 bases lay in between. For the CDR3, the DNA is TGTGCCAGCAGTTCCCCAACAGGGAGAATGGGAGAGACCCAGTACTTC. Translating it yields CASSSPTGRMGETQYF.

The J gene is TRBJ2-7, the V gene TRBV2; D remains ambiguous. CDR1 is SNHLY and CDR2 is FYNNEI in the germline V gene. The CDR3 totals 13 residues. Deletions cut 2 bases from V and 3 bases from J, with 8 bases between. Written as DNA, the CDR3 is TGTGCCAGCAGTGAATGGGAAGGCTACGAGCAGTACTTC. Residues: CASSEWEGYEQYF.

The chain uses TRBV24-1 and TRBJ2-1; tentative D call: TRBD2 (5 bases). Germline V gene lookup returns CDR1 KGHDR and CDR2 SFDVKD. V was trimmed by 9 bases and J by 4 bases, leaving 6 bases between them. The CDR3 totals 11 residues. In nucleotides, the CDR3 is TGTGCCACCTCGGGATACAATGAGCAGTTCTTC. Protein: CATSGYNEQFF.